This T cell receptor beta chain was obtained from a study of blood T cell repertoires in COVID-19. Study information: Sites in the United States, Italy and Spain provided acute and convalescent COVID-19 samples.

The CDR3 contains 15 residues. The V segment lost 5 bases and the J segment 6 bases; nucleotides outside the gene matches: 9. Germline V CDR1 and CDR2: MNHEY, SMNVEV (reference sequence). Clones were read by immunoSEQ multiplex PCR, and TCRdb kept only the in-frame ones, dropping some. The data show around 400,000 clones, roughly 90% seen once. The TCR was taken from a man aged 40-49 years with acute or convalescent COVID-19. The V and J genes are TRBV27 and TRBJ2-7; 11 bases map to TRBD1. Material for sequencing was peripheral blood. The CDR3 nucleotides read TGTGCCAGCAGTGAAACCGGGACAGGGGGTGGCGAGCAGTACTTC. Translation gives CASSETGTGGGEQYF.